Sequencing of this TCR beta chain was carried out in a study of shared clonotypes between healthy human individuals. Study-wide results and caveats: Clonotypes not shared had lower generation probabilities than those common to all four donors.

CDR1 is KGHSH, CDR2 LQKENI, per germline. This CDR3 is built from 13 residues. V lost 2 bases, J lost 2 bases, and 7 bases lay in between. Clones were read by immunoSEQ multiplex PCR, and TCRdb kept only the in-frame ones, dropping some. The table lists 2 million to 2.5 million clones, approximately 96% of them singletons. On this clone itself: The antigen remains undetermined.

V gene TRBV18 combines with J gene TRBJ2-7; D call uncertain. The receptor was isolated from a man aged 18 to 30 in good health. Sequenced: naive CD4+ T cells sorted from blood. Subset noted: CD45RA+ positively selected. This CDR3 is CASSPVRTYEQYF. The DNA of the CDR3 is TGTGCCAGCTCACCAGTCAGAACCTACGAGCAGTACTTC.